The sequence of this T cell receptor (beta chain) was determined in a study of blood T cell repertoires in COVID-19. Overall study: PBMCs, B-cell-depleted T cells, or T cells were the source of the cDNA or gDNA that made up the material.

This clone was found once. In the study's own analysis: Estimates of nucleated cell counts were drawn from the amplification of reference gene primers. The table came from immunoSEQ multiplex PCR; TCRdb's copy has only in-frame clones and leaves some out. The V and J calls and the clone size are those of that table, but D and trimming were determined from the DNA. Of around 240,000 clones listed, roughly 85% are singletons. This receptor was identified in a man in his forties with acute or convalescent COVID-19. Sequenced sample: peripheral blood.

The CDR3 loop reads CASSERGGQRNTEAFF. In nucleotides, the CDR3 is TGTGCCAGCAGTGAAAGGGGGGGGCAAAGGAACACTGAAGCTTTCTTT. The rearrangement joins TRBV6-1 to TRBJ1-1; TRBD1 might be the D (6 bases). This CDR3 has 16 amino acids. The germline V gene has CDR1 MNHNS and CDR2 SASEGT. Between the trimmed V and J ends, which lost 2 bases and 1 base, there was a span of 14 bases.